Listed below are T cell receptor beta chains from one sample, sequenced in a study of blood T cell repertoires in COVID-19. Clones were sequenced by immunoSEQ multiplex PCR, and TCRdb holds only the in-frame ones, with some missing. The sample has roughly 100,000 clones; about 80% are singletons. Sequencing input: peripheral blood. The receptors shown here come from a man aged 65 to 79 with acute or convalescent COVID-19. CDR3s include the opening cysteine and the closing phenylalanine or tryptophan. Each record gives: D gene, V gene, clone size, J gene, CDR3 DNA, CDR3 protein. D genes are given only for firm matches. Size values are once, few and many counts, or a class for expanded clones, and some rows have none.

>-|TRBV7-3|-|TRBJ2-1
TGTGCCAGCAGCCCCCCAAGAGACAATGAGCAGTTCTTC
CASSPPRDNEQFF
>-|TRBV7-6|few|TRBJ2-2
TGTGCCAGCAGCTTAGGGGGACAGAACACCGGGGAGCTGTTTTTT
CASSLGGQNTGELFF
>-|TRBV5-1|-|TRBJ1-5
TGCGCCAGCAGCTTGGCAGTTAGTCGAGGGCCCCAGCATTTT
CASSLAVSRGPQHF
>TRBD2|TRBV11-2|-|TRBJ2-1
TGTGCCAGCAGCCTGACTAGCGGGGGGGCGAATGAGCAGTTCTTC
CASSLTSGGANEQFF
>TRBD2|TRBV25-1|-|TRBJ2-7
TGTGCCAGCAGTAACCTGAAGACTAGCGGGAGATACGAGCAGTACTTC
CASSNLKTSGRYEQYF
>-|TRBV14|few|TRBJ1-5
TGTGCCAGCAGCTCAGGGCAAGGGGCCAGCCAGCCCCAGCATTTT
CASSSGQGASQPQHF
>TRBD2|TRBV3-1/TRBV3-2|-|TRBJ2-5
TGTGCCAGCAGTCCCCCTCTAGCGGCGGAAGAGACCCAGTACTTC
CASSPPLAAEETQYF
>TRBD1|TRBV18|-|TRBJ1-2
TGTGCCAGCTCACTCGGACAGGGCGCCTCCTTTAACTATGGCTACACCTTC
CASSLGQGASFNYGYTF
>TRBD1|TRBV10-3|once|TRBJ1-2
TGTGCCATCAGTGAGCGACCGGGACAGGGCGTTTCTGGCTACACCTTC
CAISERPGQGVSGYTF
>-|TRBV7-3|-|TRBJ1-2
TGTGCCAGCAGCTTAAACCCCGGGGTGCGAGGCTACACCTTC
CASSLNPGVRGYTF
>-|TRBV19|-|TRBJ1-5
TGTGCCAGTAGTATAGGGGGCCAGGGCAATCAGCCCCAGCATTTT
CASSIGGQGNQPQHF
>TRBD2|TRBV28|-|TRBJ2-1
TGTGCCAGCAGAACCGGGAGGGCAGTATTTGAGCAGTTCTTC
CASRTGRAVFEQFF
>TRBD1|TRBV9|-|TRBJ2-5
TGTGCCAGCAGCGCCCAAAGTTCCGGGACAGCAACTCAAGAGACCCAGTACTTC
CASSAQSSGTATQETQYF
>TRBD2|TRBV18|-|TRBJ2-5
TGTGCCAGCTCACCACTGGGAGGACTAGCGGGAGTGGGGGAGACCCAGTACTTC
CASSPLGGLAGVGETQYF
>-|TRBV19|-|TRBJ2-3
TGTGCCAGTAGTCACACAGATACGCAGTATTTT
CASSHTDTQYF
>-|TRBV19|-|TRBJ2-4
TGTGCCAGTAGTATGCTCAGGGTCGGAAACATTCAGTACTTC
CASSMLRVGNIQYF
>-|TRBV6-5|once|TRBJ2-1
TGTGCCAGTACGGGAGTTCTCAAGGGCGATGAGCAGTTCTTC
CASTGVLKGDEQFF
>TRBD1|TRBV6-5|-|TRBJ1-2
TGTGCCAGCCAACCGGACAGGGATTTCTCGATAGGCTACACCTTC
CASQPDRDFSIGYTF
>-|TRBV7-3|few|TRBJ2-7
TGTGCCAGCAGCTTAAACGGGGACTTCTACGAGCAGTACTTC
CASSLNGDFYEQYF
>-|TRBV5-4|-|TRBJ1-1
TGTGCCAGCAGCTTGGCCAGGAATGAGAACACTGAAGCTTTCTTT
CASSLARNENTEAFF
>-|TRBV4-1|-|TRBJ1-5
TGCGCCAGCAGCCAAGATAGTCATCAGCCCCAGCATTTT
CASSQDSHQPQHF
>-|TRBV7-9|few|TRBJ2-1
TGTGCCAGCAGCCGGAGCGAGAGCTCCTACAATGAGCAGTTCTTC
CASSRSESSYNEQFF
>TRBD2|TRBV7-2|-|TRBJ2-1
TGTGCCAGCAGGCCGACTAGCGGGAGCGGGAGTGAGCAGTTCTTC
CASRPTSGSGSEQFF
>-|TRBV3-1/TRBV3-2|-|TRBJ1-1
TGTGCCAGCAGCCAAGGAGATCCCTCGTGGTCTGAAGCTTTCTTT
CASSQGDPSWSEAFF
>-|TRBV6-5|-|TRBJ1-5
TGTGCCAGCAGTTATGGCGGGAATCAGCCCCAGCATTTT
CASSYGGNQPQHF
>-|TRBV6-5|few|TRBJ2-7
TGTGCCAGCAGCTCAGACAGGACCACCGAGCAGTACTTC
CASSSDRTTEQYF
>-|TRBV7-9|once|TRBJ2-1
TGTGCCAGCAACGCGGGCTCGGGCCCCCGGCAGTTCTTC
CASNAGSGPRQFF
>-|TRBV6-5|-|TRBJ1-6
TGTGCCAGCAGTTACCAGACAGGAATTAATTCACCCCTCCACTTT
CASSYQTGINSPLHF
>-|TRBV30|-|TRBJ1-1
TGTGCCTGGAGTTCCGCTTTGGGCGCTTTCTTT
CAWSSALGAFF
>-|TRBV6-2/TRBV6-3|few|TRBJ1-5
TGTGCCAGCAGTTATTCGGGTCAGCCCCAGCATTTT
CASSYSGQPQHF
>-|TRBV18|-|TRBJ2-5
TGTGCCAGCTCACCACTACAGAGCCAAGAGACCCAGTACTTC
CASSPLQSQETQYF
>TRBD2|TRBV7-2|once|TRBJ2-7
TGTGCCAGCAGCTTGGACGGACTAGCGAACGAGCAGTACTTC
CASSLDGLANEQYF
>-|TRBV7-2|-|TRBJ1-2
TGTGCCAGCAGCTTAGCGCGGGGGACGGGCTATGGCTACACCTTC
CASSLARGTGYGYTF
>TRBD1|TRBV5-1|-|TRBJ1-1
TGCGCCAGCAGCCGAGGACAGGGACCCACTGAAGCTTTCTTT
CASSRGQGPTEAFF
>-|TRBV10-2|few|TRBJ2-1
TGCGCCAGCAGTCCGAGCCGCTACTCCTACAATGAGCAGTTCTTC
CASSPSRYSYNEQFF
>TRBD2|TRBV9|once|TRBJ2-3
TGTGCCAGCAGCGAGTACGCCGGGACTAGCGGCACAGATACGCAGTATTTT
CASSEYAGTSGTDTQYF
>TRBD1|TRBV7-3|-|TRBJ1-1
TGTGCCAGCAGCTCCCAGGGGGGTGACACTGAAGCTTTCTTT
CASSSQGGDTEAFF
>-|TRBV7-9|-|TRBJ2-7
TGTGCCAGCAGCCCAGGACAGACCTACGAGCAGTACTTC
CASSPGQTYEQYF
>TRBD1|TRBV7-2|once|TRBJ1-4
TGTGCCAGCAGCTCGCGGACAGGGCGTAATGAAAAACTGTTTTTT
CASSSRTGRNEKLFF
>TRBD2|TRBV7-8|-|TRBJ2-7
TGTGCCAGCAGCCAAGCGACTAGCGGGGGCCCTTACGAGCAGTACTTC
CASSQATSGGPYEQYF
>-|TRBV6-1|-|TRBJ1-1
TGTGCCAGCAGTGGCCAGGGTTACACTGAAGCTTTCTTT
CASSGQGYTEAFF
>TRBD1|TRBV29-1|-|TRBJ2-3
TGCAGCGTTGAAGGCTCAGGGGGCGATACGCAGTATTTT
CSVEGSGGDTQYF
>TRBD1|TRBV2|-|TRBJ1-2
TGTGCCAGCATCTTCGGGACAGGGAATAATGGCTACACCTTC
CASIFGTGNNGYTF
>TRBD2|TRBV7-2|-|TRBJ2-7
TGTGCCAGCAGGGTAGCGGGAGCAAGGGAGCAGTACTTC
CASRVAGAREQYF
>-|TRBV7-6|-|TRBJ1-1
TGTGCCAGCAGCTTAGGAGAGAACACTGAAGCTTTCTTT
CASSLGENTEAFF
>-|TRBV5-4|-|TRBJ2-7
TGTGCCAGCAGCACCTCCGGGACAAGCTCCTACGAGCAGTACTTC
CASSTSGTSSYEQYF
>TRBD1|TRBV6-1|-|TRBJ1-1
TGTGCCAGCAGTGAGGACAGGGTGAACACTGAAGCTTTCTTT
CASSEDRVNTEAFF
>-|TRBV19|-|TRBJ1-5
TGTGCCAGTAGTCTCACCGAGAATAGCAATCAGCCCCAGCATTTT
CASSLTENSNQPQHF
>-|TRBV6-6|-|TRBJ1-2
TGTGCCAGCTTCGAGGTTAATGGCTACACCTTC
CASFEVNGYTF
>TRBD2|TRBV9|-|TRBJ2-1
TGTGCCAGCAGCGTAGCTCCGAGGGTGGGAGGGAATGAGCAGTTCTTC
CASSVAPRVGGNEQFF
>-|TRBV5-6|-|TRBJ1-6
TGTGCCAGCAGCTCTAGACATTCACCCCTCCACTTT
CASSSRHSPLHF
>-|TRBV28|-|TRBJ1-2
TGTGCCAGCAACCCAGGGGTCTATGGCTACACCTTC
CASNPGVYGYTF
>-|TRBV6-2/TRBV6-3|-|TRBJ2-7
TGTGCCAGCAGCCTTAGATGGGCCCAGAATTATTACGAGCAGTACTTC
CASSLRWAQNYYEQYF
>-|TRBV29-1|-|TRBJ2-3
TGCAGCGTTGAGGGGCCGTTCACAGATACGCAGTATTTT
CSVEGPFTDTQYF